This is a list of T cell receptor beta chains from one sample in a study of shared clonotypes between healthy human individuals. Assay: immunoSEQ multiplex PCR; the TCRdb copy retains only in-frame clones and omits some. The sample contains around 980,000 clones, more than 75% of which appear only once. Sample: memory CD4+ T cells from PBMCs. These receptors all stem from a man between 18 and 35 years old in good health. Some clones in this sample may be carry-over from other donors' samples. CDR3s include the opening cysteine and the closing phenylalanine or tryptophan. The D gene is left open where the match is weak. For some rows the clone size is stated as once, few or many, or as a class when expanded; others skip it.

CDR3aa: CASTLGRYEQYF
CDR3nt: TGTGCCAGCACCCTAGGACGGTACGAGCAGTACTTC
d_gene: -
v_gene: TRBV27
j_gene: TRBJ2-7
abundance: -

CDR3aa: CASSLAGQGADGANVLTF
CDR3nt: TGTGCCAGCAGCTTAGCGGGTCAGGGGGCGGATGGGGCCAACGTCCTGACTTTC
d_gene: TRBD1
v_gene: TRBV7-2
j_gene: TRBJ2-6
abundance: once

CDR3aa: CASSLAGTTGELFF
CDR3nt: TGTGCCAGCTCACTCGCTGGGACTACCGGGGAGCTGTTTTTT
d_gene: -
v_gene: TRBV18
j_gene: TRBJ2-2
abundance: -

CDR3aa: CASSKREGRTGELFF
CDR3nt: TGCGCCAGCAGTAAGCGGGAGGGCCGCACCGGGGAGCTGTTTTTT
d_gene: TRBD2
v_gene: TRBV10-1
j_gene: TRBJ2-2
abundance: once

CDR3aa: CASSLGRTVFYEQYF
CDR3nt: TGTGCCAGCAGCTTAGGAAGGACTGTTTTCTACGAGCAGTACTTC
d_gene: -
v_gene: TRBV7-8
j_gene: TRBJ2-7
abundance: -

CDR3aa: CASSLKGLRAYNEQFF
CDR3nt: TGTGCCAGCAGCTTAAAAGGACTACGGGCCTACAATGAGCAGTTCTTC
d_gene: -
v_gene: TRBV7-3
j_gene: TRBJ2-1
abundance: -

CDR3aa: CASSFRRQGPYEQYF
CDR3nt: TGTGCCAGCAGCTTTAGACGGCAGGGGCCCTACGAGCAGTACTTC
d_gene: -
v_gene: TRBV11-2
j_gene: TRBJ2-7
abundance: -

CDR3aa: CASSPNYMDIGGEKLFF
CDR3nt: TGCGCCAGCAGCCCCAATTATATGGACATAGGCGGTGAAAAACTGTTTTTT
d_gene: -
v_gene: TRBV4-1
j_gene: TRBJ1-4
abundance: -

CDR3aa: CASRGQAGSYEQYF
CDR3nt: TGTGCCAGCAGAGGACAGGCTGGTTCCTACGAGCAGTACTTC
d_gene: TRBD1
v_gene: TRBV2
j_gene: TRBJ2-7
abundance: -

CDR3aa: CASSETGYEQYF
CDR3nt: TGTGCCAGCAGCGAAACCGGGTACGAGCAGTACTTC
d_gene: -
v_gene: TRBV2
j_gene: TRBJ2-7
abundance: -

CDR3aa: CASSLGTVNYEQYF
CDR3nt: TGTGCCAGCAGCTTAGGGACAGTAAACTACGAGCAGTACTTC
d_gene: -
v_gene: TRBV7-8
j_gene: TRBJ2-7
abundance: many

CDR3aa: CASSIRDRGGTETQYF
CDR3nt: TGTGCCAGCAGTATCCGGGACAGGGGGGGGACCGAGACCCAGTACTTC
d_gene: TRBD1
v_gene: TRBV27
j_gene: TRBJ2-5
abundance: -

CDR3aa: CASSRNRDSGEQYF
CDR3nt: TGTGCCAGCAGCCGGAACCGGGACTCGGGCGAGCAGTACTTC
d_gene: -
v_gene: TRBV11-2
j_gene: TRBJ2-7
abundance: -

CDR3aa: CASSLGYFSYNEQFF
CDR3nt: TGCGCCAGCAGCTTGGGATATTTCTCCTACAATGAGCAGTTCTTC
d_gene: -
v_gene: TRBV5-1
j_gene: TRBJ2-1
abundance: -

CDR3aa: CASATGAASGANVLTF
CDR3nt: TGCGCCAGCGCAACCGGGGCTGCCTCTGGGGCCAACGTCCTGACTTTC
d_gene: -
v_gene: TRBV5-1
j_gene: TRBJ2-6
abundance: -

CDR3aa: CASSPGVAEKLFF
CDR3nt: TGTGCCAGCAGCCCCGGGGTAGCTGAAAAACTGTTTTTT
d_gene: -
v_gene: TRBV7-3
j_gene: TRBJ1-4
abundance: -

CDR3aa: CASNSYEQYF
CDR3nt: TGTGCCAGCAACTCCTACGAGCAGTACTTC
d_gene: -
v_gene: TRBV27
j_gene: TRBJ2-7
abundance: once

CDR3aa: CASTTRTGVTEAFF
CDR3nt: TGTGCCAGCACCACCAGGACGGGGGTCACTGAAGCTTTCTTT
d_gene: -
v_gene: TRBV6-1
j_gene: TRBJ1-1
abundance: -

CDR3aa: CASSIASAADTQYF
CDR3nt: TGTGCCAGTAGTATAGCGAGCGCCGCAGATACGCAGTATTTT
d_gene: -
v_gene: TRBV19
j_gene: TRBJ2-3
abundance: -

CDR3aa: CASSLRASGVQETQYF
CDR3nt: TGCGCCAGCAGCTTGCGTGCTAGCGGGGTTCAAGAGACCCAGTACTTC
d_gene: TRBD2
v_gene: TRBV5-1
j_gene: TRBJ2-5
abundance: -

CDR3aa: CASSPQGYAGASDEQFF
CDR3nt: TGTGCCAGCTCACCACAAGGCTACGCGGGAGCCAGCGATGAGCAGTTCTTC
d_gene: TRBD2
v_gene: TRBV18
j_gene: TRBJ2-1
abundance: -

CDR3aa: CSWGSGEKLFF
CDR3nt: TGCAGTTGGGGGAGTGGGGAAAAACTGTTTTTT
d_gene: -
v_gene: TRBV20-1
j_gene: TRBJ1-4
abundance: -

CDR3aa: CASSYVGEDETQYF
CDR3nt: TGTGCCAGCAGTTACGTAGGAGAAGATGAGACCCAGTACTTC
d_gene: -
v_gene: TRBV6-5
j_gene: TRBJ2-5
abundance: -

CDR3aa: CASSLLGGPGTEAFF
CDR3nt: TGTGCCAGCAGCTTGCTGGGGGGGCCGGGCACTGAAGCTTTCTTT
d_gene: -
v_gene: TRBV5-4
j_gene: TRBJ1-1
abundance: -

CDR3aa: CASMSASSPLHF
CDR3nt: TGTGCCAGCATGTCGGCCTCTTCACCCCTCCACTTT
d_gene: -
v_gene: TRBV6-5
j_gene: TRBJ1-6
abundance: -

CDR3aa: CASSLRTGNTGELFF
CDR3nt: TGTGCCAGCAGTCTCAGGACGGGGAACACCGGGGAGCTGTTTTTT
d_gene: -
v_gene: TRBV6-6
j_gene: TRBJ2-2
abundance: once

CDR3aa: CASTTAGRTQYF
CDR3nt: TGTGCCAGCACCACCGCAGGGAGGACCCAGTACTTC
d_gene: -
v_gene: TRBV28
j_gene: TRBJ2-5
abundance: -

CDR3aa: CAWSPLDRAKGNGYTF
CDR3nt: TGTGCCTGGAGTCCCCTGGACAGGGCGAAGGGAAATGGCTACACCTTC
d_gene: TRBD1
v_gene: TRBV30
j_gene: TRBJ1-2
abundance: -

CDR3aa: CASSLAGGPSYEQYF
CDR3nt: TGTGCCAGCAGCCTAGCGGGAGGCCCGTCCTACGAGCAGTACTTC
d_gene: TRBD2
v_gene: TRBV7-9
j_gene: TRBJ2-7
abundance: few

CDR3aa: CASSGQGKGGEQFF
CDR3nt: TGCGCCAGCAGCGGTCAAGGGAAGGGCGGTGAGCAGTTCTTC
d_gene: -
v_gene: TRBV4-1
j_gene: TRBJ2-1
abundance: -

CDR3aa: CASSLEGDTQYF
CDR3nt: TGTGCCAGCAGTTTAGAGGGAGATACGCAGTATTTT
d_gene: -
v_gene: TRBV27
j_gene: TRBJ2-3
abundance: -

CDR3aa: CASRQQGTHYGYTF
CDR3nt: TGTGCCAGCAGACAACAGGGGACCCACTATGGCTACACCTTC
d_gene: TRBD1
v_gene: TRBV6-5
j_gene: TRBJ1-2
abundance: many

CDR3aa: CASSLAGLPSANTEAFF
CDR3nt: TGTGCCAGCAGTCTTGCAGGGCTTCCCTCTGCGAACACTGAAGCTTTCTTT
d_gene: -
v_gene: TRBV28
j_gene: TRBJ1-1
abundance: -

CDR3aa: CASSPIMGTFRTGELFF
CDR3nt: TGTGCCAGTAGCCCTATTATGGGGACTTTCAGGACCGGGGAGCTGTTTTTT
d_gene: -
v_gene: TRBV19
j_gene: TRBJ2-2
abundance: -

CDR3aa: CAWSLDSNQPQHF
CDR3nt: TGTGCCTGGAGTTTAGATAGCAATCAGCCCCAGCATTTT
d_gene: -
v_gene: TRBV30
j_gene: TRBJ1-5
abundance: -

CDR3aa: CASSLDRDNEQFF
CDR3nt: TGTGCCAGCAGCTTAGACAGGGACAATGAGCAGTTCTTC
d_gene: -
v_gene: TRBV7-2
j_gene: TRBJ2-1
abundance: -

CDR3aa: CASSLGGTSNTDTQYF
CDR3nt: TGTGCCAGCAGCTTGGGAGGAACCTCAAACACAGATACGCAGTATTTT
d_gene: -
v_gene: TRBV5-4
j_gene: TRBJ2-3
abundance: many

CDR3aa: CASSSRVTGELFF
CDR3nt: TGCGCCAGCAGCTCACGGGTCACCGGGGAGCTGTTTTTT
d_gene: -
v_gene: TRBV5-1
j_gene: TRBJ2-2
abundance: -

CDR3aa: CASSSTGTGVGNTIYF
CDR3nt: TGTGCCAGCAGTTCAACCGGGACAGGGGTCGGAAACACCATATATTTT
d_gene: TRBD1
v_gene: TRBV28
j_gene: TRBJ1-3
abundance: -

CDR3aa: CASSQDYGSTDTQYF
CDR3nt: TGTGCCAGCAGCCAAGATTACGGAAGCACAGATACGCAGTATTTT
d_gene: -
v_gene: TRBV4-2
j_gene: TRBJ2-3
abundance: -

CDR3aa: CASSQGTAPSFGKLFF
CDR3nt: TGCGCCAGCAGCCAAGGAACGGCCCCTAGTTTTGGAAAACTGTTTTTT
d_gene: -
v_gene: TRBV4-1
j_gene: TRBJ1-4
abundance: -

CDR3aa: CASSSQGYEQYF
CDR3nt: TGTGCCAGCAGCTCCCAGGGATACGAGCAGTACTTC
d_gene: -
v_gene: TRBV11-2
j_gene: TRBJ2-7
abundance: -

CDR3aa: CASSSSGRGTDTQYF
CDR3nt: TGTGCCAGCAGTTCTAGCGGGAGGGGGACAGATACGCAGTATTTT
d_gene: TRBD2
v_gene: TRBV28
j_gene: TRBJ2-3
abundance: few

CDR3aa: CASSLQGRGKTQYF
CDR3nt: TGTGCCAGCAGCTTGCAGGGCAGGGGGAAGACCCAGTACTTC
d_gene: TRBD1
v_gene: TRBV5-4
j_gene: TRBJ2-5
abundance: -

CDR3aa: CASTKFRAQYF
CDR3nt: TGTGCCAGCACTAAATTTAGGGCGCAGTACTTC
d_gene: -
v_gene: TRBV28
j_gene: TRBJ2-7
abundance: -

CDR3aa: CSVGRNLRETQYF
CDR3nt: TGCAGCGTAGGGCGGAACCTCAGGGAGACCCAGTACTTC
d_gene: -
v_gene: TRBV29-1
j_gene: TRBJ2-5
abundance: -